These T cell receptor beta chains were read from a single sample in a study of T cells after yellow fever vaccination. TCRdb re-analysed the 5' RACE reads in MiXCR, keeping a single row per CDR3 protein. The sample shows around 300,000 distinct CDR3 sequences, over 4% of them seen only once. The sample consisted of PBMCs, taken 5 days after the yellow fever booster vaccination. The receptors derive from a man between 18 and 35 years old who received the YFV17D yellow fever vaccine. CDR3s include the opening cysteine and the closing phenylalanine or tryptophan. The D gene is left open where the match is weak. Clone size is given for some rows only: seen once, a few or many times, or a class if the clone is expanded.

clone_size	d_call	v_call	j_call	cdr3_nt	cdr3_aa
-	TRBD1	TRBV7-8	TRBJ1-2	TGTGCCAGCAGCTCTACGGACAGGGGGAGATATGGCTACACCTTC	CASSSTDRGRYGYTF
many	-	TRBV28	TRBJ1-2	TGTGCCAGCAGTTTAGGCGGGGGAGACTATGGCTACACCTTC	CASSLGGGDYGYTF
few	-	TRBV7-2	TRBJ2-5	TGTGCCAGCAACTTGGCGGGGGAGACCCAGTACTTC	CASNLAGETQYF
few	-	TRBV28	TRBJ1-5	TGTGCCACCTGCAGAACTAGCAATCAGCCCCAGCATTTT	CATCRTSNQPQHF
few	TRBD1	TRBV10-3	TRBJ2-7	TGTGCCATCAGTGAGTTGGACAGGGGGCACGAGCAGTACTTC	CAISELDRGHEQYF
-	-	TRBV9	TRBJ2-3	TGTGCCAGCAGCTTCCGTGGGGGACCTAGCACAGATACGCAGTATTTT	CASSFRGGPSTDTQYF
many	-	TRBV4-3	TRBJ2-1	TGCGCCAGCAGCCAAGAACAGAGCTCCTACAATGAGCAGTTCTTC	CASSQEQSSYNEQFF
-	-	TRBV6-6	TRBJ1-3	TGTGCCAGCGCCCAGGGCTACGAGGGAAACACCATATATTTT	CASAQGYEGNTIYF
few	-	TRBV9	TRBJ1-5	TGTGCCAGCAGCGCCTCAGGGACTAGCAATCAGCCCCAGCATTTT	CASSASGTSNQPQHF
few	TRBD2	TRBV4-3	TRBJ2-1	TGCGCCAGCAGCCAAGAGCCTAGCGGAACCACCAATGAGCAGTTCTTC	CASSQEPSGTTNEQFF
few	TRBD1	TRBV6-5	TRBJ2-5	TGTGCCAGCAAAAACAGGGGTGATCGTTTAACCCAGTACTTC	CASKNRGDRLTQYF
few	-	TRBV12-5	TRBJ1-1	TGTGCTAGTGGTTTGGTACAAGGGGGGTGGACTGAAGCTTTCTTT	CASGLVQGGWTEAFF
-	-	TRBV28	TRBJ1-6	TGTGCCAGCATCACGCCTTACGGGTATGAGGGTAATTCACCCCTCCACTTT	CASITPYGYEGNSPLHF
few	TRBD1	TRBV3-1	TRBJ1-2	TGTGCCAGCAGCCAAACGGGACAGGGCCAGTATGGCTACACCTTC	CASSQTGQGQYGYTF
-	-	TRBV15	TRBJ2-5	TGTGCCACCAGCAGAAATACGGGCCGATCGGAGACCCAGTACTTC	CATSRNTGRSETQYF
many	-	TRBV12-3/TRBV12-4	TRBJ2-7	TGTGCCAGCAGTACCCGAGGCTACGAGCAGTACTTC	CASSTRGYEQYF
many	-	TRBV18	TRBJ2-2	TGTGCCAGCTCACCACCATCAGCATCCGGGGAGCTGTTTTTT	CASSPPSASGELFF
-	-	TRBV7-8	TRBJ1-2	TGTGCCAGCAGCTTCGAACCCAACTATGGCTACACCTTC	CASSFEPNYGYTF
few	-	TRBV29-1	TRBJ2-1	TGCAGCGTTGAAGATCGCACTAGCCGCGGTAGCTCCTACAATGAGCAGTTCTTC	CSVEDRTSRGSSYNEQFF
few	TRBD2	TRBV6-5	TRBJ2-1	TGTGCCAGCAGTTACTTTATAGGGAGGGACTCCTACAATGAGCAGTTCTTC	CASSYFIGRDSYNEQFF
-	TRBD1	TRBV7-2	TRBJ1-2	TGTGCCAGCAGCCCCCTAGGGACAGGAGGTATAGGTTACGGCTACACCTTC	CASSPLGTGGIGYGYTF
many	-	TRBV5-1	TRBJ2-1	TGCGCCAGCAGCTTGGGACCGCCGCTGAGCGATGAGCAGTTCTTC	CASSLGPPLSDEQFF
few	-	TRBV30	TRBJ1-5	TGTGCCTGGAGCGCCAGGGAAGACCAGCCCCAGCATTTT	CAWSAREDQPQHF
many	-	TRBV5-1	TRBJ1-1	TGCGCCAGCAGCCCCCAGGGAGGGGACACTGAAGCTTTCTTT	CASSPQGGDTEAFF
-	TRBD2	TRBV9	TRBJ2-5	TGTGCCAGCAGCCATGAACTAGCGGGGGAGCAAGAGACCCAGTACTTC	CASSHELAGEQETQYF
few	-	TRBV7-9	TRBJ1-4	TGTGCCAGCAGCTTTCCTCAAGGGGGGCGCCGGTACGAAAAACTGTTTTTT	CASSFPQGGRRYEKLFF
-	-	TRBV5-1	TRBJ1-6	TGCGCCAGCAGCTTGGAGGCCGCCTCCTGGAATTCACCCCTCCACTTT	CASSLEAASWNSPLHF
-	-	TRBV6-6	TRBJ1-5	TGTGCCAGCAGTTACCCCCCAGGGGTGCAGCCCCAGCATTTT	CASSYPPGVQPQHF
-	TRBD1	TRBV19	TRBJ2-3	TGTGCCAGTAGTACGGGGACAGGGGGCGTGGAAGATACGCAGTATTTT	CASSTGTGGVEDTQYF
-	-	TRBV5-1	TRBJ1-1	TGCGCCAGCAGCTTGTCCAATGTGGTGAACACTGAAGCTTTCTTT	CASSLSNVVNTEAFF
-	TRBD2	TRBV28	TRBJ2-3	TGTGCCAGCAGTTTAGGGGCTAGCGGGGGGGCAGATACGCAGTATTTT	CASSLGASGGADTQYF
many	-	TRBV14	TRBJ1-2	TGTGCCAGCAGCCAAGATCGGGGGCTGGGCTACACCTTC	CASSQDRGLGYTF
-	-	TRBV20-1	TRBJ1-3	TGCAGTGCTAGAGTCCAGGCAACTGGAAACACCATATATTTT	CSARVQATGNTIYF
few	-	TRBV6-5	TRBJ1-1	TGTGCCAGCAGTTACTCTATCAATAGTGTTACTGAAGCTTTCTTT	CASSYSINSVTEAFF
-	TRBD2	TRBV15	TRBJ2-4	TGTGCCACCAGCAGACGACTAGCGGGGGGGATATACATTCAGTACTTC	CATSRRLAGGIYIQYF
few	-	TRBV28	TRBJ1-5	TGTGCCAGCACCCTTGGGGGAAGGCAGCCCCAGCATTTT	CASTLGGRQPQHF
-	-	TRBV20-1	TRBJ1-6	TGCAGTGCTAGAGTCGACAGTGGAAATTCACCCCTCCACTTT	CSARVDSGNSPLHF
few	-	TRBV11-2	TRBJ2-6	TGTGCCAGCAGCCCCCTTAGTGGCGCGGACGGGGCCAACGTCCTGACTTTC	CASSPLSGADGANVLTF
many	-	TRBV12-3/TRBV12-4	TRBJ1-2	TGTGCCAGCAGTTTTCCAGGGTCCTTCGGCGGCTACACCTTC	CASSFPGSFGGYTF
few	-	TRBV4-1	TRBJ2-6	TGCGCCAGCAGCCAAGCTAACGGGGTCTCTGGGGCCAACGTCCTGACTTTC	CASSQANGVSGANVLTF
-	TRBD1	TRBV11-2	TRBJ2-2	TGTGCCAGCAGCGCCGGGACAGCCGGGGAGCTGTTTTTT	CASSAGTAGELFF
many	-	TRBV4-3	TRBJ2-1	TGCGCCAGCAGCCAAACCCCGGGGGCGCGCTACAATGAGCAGTTCTTC	CASSQTPGARYNEQFF
many	-	TRBV4-2	TRBJ2-2	TGTGCCACGCGGTCAGTCACGGGGGCCGGGGAGCTGTTTTTT	CATRSVTGAGELFF
many	-	TRBV25-1	TRBJ2-4	TGTGCCAGCAGTGATCTCTCTGGGAAGACGGCCAAAAACATTCAGTACTTC	CASSDLSGKTAKNIQYF
many	-	TRBV7-9	TRBJ1-1	TGTGCCAGCAGCTTGACGACCGGGACTGAAGCTTTCTTT	CASSLTTGTEAFF
-	-	TRBV11-1	TRBJ1-1	TGTGCCAGCAGATCAGGGTTGTTCACTGAAGCTTTCTTT	CASRSGLFTEAFF
few	-	TRBV2	TRBJ1-1	TGTGCCACCCAGATTACGGGGACTGAAGCTTTCTTT	CATQITGTEAFF
many	-	TRBV12-3/TRBV12-4	TRBJ1-3	TGTGCCAGCAGTTTAGTAGGGCGCAGCTCTGGAAACACCATATATTTT	CASSLVGRSSGNTIYF
-	-	TRBV7-2	TRBJ1-4	TGTGCCAGCAGCTTAGTCTGGGGTTACAATGAAAAACTGTTTTTT	CASSLVWGYNEKLFF
-	-	TRBV5-4	TRBJ2-4	TGTGCCAGCAGCCCCCCCGGGGAAGAAAACATTCAGTACTTC	CASSPPGEENIQYF
-	-	TRBV7-6	TRBJ1-2	TGTGCCAGCAGCTTAGGGGAGGTGTATGGCTACACCTTC	CASSLGEVYGYTF